This T cell receptor beta chain appears in the sequencing data of a study of cytomegalovirus exposure and HLA in healthy donors. Overall study results and limits: Reported results showed that the classifier diagnosed cytomegalovirus status with high specificity and sensitivity. First-cohort TCR clusters tended to co-occur in the roughly 130 validation repertoires, a later analysis found.

Remarks on this clone: Its antigen is unidentified.

Profiling relied on immunoSEQ multiplex PCR, and the TCRdb table lists in-frame clones only, not all of them. The table includes 250,000 to 400,000 clones, approximately 86% detected once. Sequencing used PBMCs. The source of this sequence is a woman in her 30s in good health and CMV-seropositive.

In nucleotides, the CDR3 is TGTGCCAGCAGCGTAGGGAGTCGGGGGCGCGGAGATACGCAGTATTTT. This gives the protein CASSVGSRGRGDTQYF. The chain is built from TRBV9 and TRBJ2-3; possibly TRBD1 or TRBD2 for D (6 bases each). From germline, CDR1 is SGDLS and CDR2 YYNGEE. V dropped 0 bases and J dropped 5 bases, with 16 bases sitting between them. The CDR3 totals 16 residues. Filled out from reference TRBV9 and TRBJ2-3, the complete variable domain reads DSGVTQTPKHLITATGQRVTLRCSPRSGDLSVYWYQQSLDQGLQFLIQYYNGEERAKGNILERFSAQQFPDLHSELNLSSLELGDSALYFCASSVGSRGRGDTQYFGPGTRLTVL.